Following are 15 T cell receptor beta chains from one sample sequenced in a study of cytotoxic CD8 clonotypes in ibrutinib-treated CLL. Clones were read by immunoSEQ multiplex PCR, and TCRdb kept only the in-frame ones, dropping some. The data contain hundreds of thousands of clones, over 55% of them seen just once; the ten biggest clones take up roughly 6%. This material consisted of PBMCs, taken after 36 months of ibrutinib treatment. These receptors were obtained from a human donor with chronic lymphocytic leukemia.

The V and J genes are TRBV4-1 and TRBJ1-6, with D uncertain. Trimming left V 1 base short and J 0 bases short, with 16 bases between. The CDR3 is 19 amino acids. Germline assignment: CDR1 MGHRA and CDR2 YSYEKL. The CDR3 protein is CASSQGQQRASSYNSPLHF. The CDR3 DNA follows: TGCGCCAGCAGCCAAGGTCAACAGCGCGCCAGCTCCTATAATTCACCCCTCCACTTT.

The V and J genes are TRBV25-1 and TRBJ1-1; tentative D call: TRBD1 (5 bases). In germline, CDR1 is MGHDK, CDR2 SYGVNS. V lost 3 bases, J lost 0 bases, and 11 bases lay in between. This CDR3 region has 15 residues. Here the CDR3 DNA reads TGTGCCAGCAGTGAGACGGGGCCGTTGAACACTGAAGCTTTCTTT. Its translation is CASSETGPLNTEAFF.

Only one count was recorded for this clone. The rearrangement uses TRBV7-2 and TRBJ2-4, with D possibly matching TRBD1 (6 bases). This CDR3 contains 14 residues. The V and J ends lost 3 bases and 6 bases respectively, with 12 bases between them. Germline V gene sequence: CDR1 SGHTA, CDR2 FQGNSA. CDR3 sequence (DNA): TGTGCCAGCAGCTTTGGGGGCGGACGAAACATTCAGTACTTC. Amino acids: CASSFGGGRNIQYF.

The table lists this clone with a few counts. Written as DNA, the CDR3 is TGTGCCAGCAGTGAACTGGGACAGGGGCTTGAGCAGTTCTTC. As protein: CASSELGQGLEQFF. The chain carries TRBV2 and TRBJ2-1; 10 bases fit TRBD1. CDR1 is SNHLY and CDR2 is FYNNEI in the germline V gene. The CDR3 consists of 14 residues. Germline trimming cut 2 bases from V and 9 bases from J; bases unmatched to any gene: 4.

The chain is built from TRBV29-1 and TRBJ1-6, with 8 bases aligning to TRBD1. There are 14 residues in the CDR3. The V gene end was trimmed by 3 bases and the J gene end by 7 bases; junction bases not matched to a gene: 5. CDR1 and CDR2 from the germline V gene are SQVTM and ANQGSEA. The CDR3 DNA sequence: TGCAGCGTTGAGGAGGACAGGGCCAATTCACCCCTCCACTTT. The encoded protein is CSVEEDRANSPLHF.

This rearrangement joins TRBV5-1 to TRBJ1-1, with D perhaps matching TRBD1 (6 bases). V dropped 4 bases and J dropped 4 bases, with 20 bases sitting between them. Germline-derived CDR1 and CDR2 are SGHRS and YFSETQ. The CDR3 is 16 amino acids. The CDR3 coding sequence is TGCGCCAGCAGCCCTGCTGTGGGGGGGCTTGGCACTGAAGCTTTCTTT. Protein product: CASSPAVGGLGTEAFF.

The chain employs TRBV7-6 and TRBJ2-7, with 7 bases aligning to TRBD1. From germline, CDR1 is SGHVS and CDR2 FNYEAQ. The junction had 10 bases not matched to a gene; V was cut back by 5 bases and J by 3 bases. The CDR3 spans 15 residues. CDR3 sequence reads: CASSPYKAGGYEQYF. In DNA, the CDR3 is TGTGCCAGCAGCCCCTACAAGGCAGGGGGCTACGAGCAGTACTTC.

V and J are TRBV28 and TRBJ2-3; TRBD1 aligns across 11 bases. Germline loops: CDR1 MDHEN, CDR2 SYDVKM. The CDR3 runs 16 residues. V lost 4 bases to trimming and J lost 6 bases; unmatched junction nucleotides: 9. For the CDR3, the DNA is TGTGCCAGCAGTTCTTGGACAGGGGGCAAGGGGGATACGCAGTATTTT. Translation gives CASSSWTGGKGDTQYF.

As DNA, the CDR3 is TGCGCCAGTAGAACAGGGGGCGCAGAAGAGACCCAGTACTTC. It encodes CASRTGGAEETQYF. The chain carries TRBV5-1 and TRBJ2-5; 9 bases line up with TRBD1. Germline trimming cut 8 bases from V and 3 bases from J; bases unmatched to any gene: 8. The CDR3 has 14 residues. Germline V gives CDR1 SGHRS, CDR2 YFSETQ.

The rearrangement links TRBV4-1 to TRBJ2-3; possibly TRBD2 for D (5 bases). Germline loops: CDR1 MGHRA, CDR2 YSYEKL. CDR3 size: 14 residues. V was trimmed by 4 bases and J by 4 bases, leaving 12 bases between them. CDR3 sequence: CASSPTRYADTQYF. The CDR3 coding sequence is TGCGCCAGCAGCCCCACTAGGTACGCAGATACGCAGTATTTT.

The rearrangement joins TRBV23-1 to TRBJ2-2; perhaps TRBD1 as D (6 bases). TRBV23-1 is filed as an ORF, its function uncertain. Trimming cost V 7 bases and J 3 bases, with 9 bases left between them. The CDR3 sequence is 13 residues long. As DNA, the CDR3 is TGCGCCAGCAACGCAGGGGACACCGGGGAGCTGTTTTTT. It is translated as CASNAGDTGELFF.

The chain links TRBV14 to TRBJ1-1; weak D call: TRBD1 (5 bases). Germline loops: CDR1 SGHDN, CDR2 FVKESK. V was shortened by 7 bases and J by 4 bases, with 25 bases between the two germline ends. This CDR3 region has 17 residues. CDR3 sequence (DNA): TGTGCCAGCACCAAAGCACCTTTGACAAGGGGCATCACTGAAGCTTTCTTT. This codes for CASTKAPLTRGITEAFF.

This clone has a single count. The chain recombines TRBV4-3 with TRBJ2-3; possibly TRBD2 for D (5 bases). Germline assignment: CDR1 LGHNA and CDR2 YSLEER. Trimming pared 1 base from V and 0 bases from J, leaving 8 bases between. The CDR3 runs to 15 residues. The CDR3 nucleotides read TGCGCCAGCAGCCAAGTGGGCGGGAGCACAGATACGCAGTATTTT. Translated, it gives CASSQVGGSTDTQYF.

This clone has only a few counts. This chain joins TRBV25-1 and TRBJ2-7; TRBD1 matches at 8 bases. In germline, CDR1 is MGHDK, CDR2 SYGVNS. The V gene end was trimmed by 4 bases and the J gene end by 6 bases; junction bases not matched to a gene: 2. The CDR3 extends over 12 amino acids. CDR3 in DNA: TGTGCCAGCAGTGCGACAGGGGTCGAGCAGTACTTC. It translates to CASSATGVEQYF.

The genes are TRBV6-1 and TRBJ1-1; D is undetermined. The germline V gene has CDR1 MNHNS and CDR2 SASEGT. The CDR3 sequence is 13 residues long. V lost 4 bases and J 6 bases, leaving 12 bases between the germline ends. The CDR3 DNA reads as TGTGCCAGCAGTGTAGTTGGACGGGCTGAAGCTTTCTTT. It codes for CASSVVGRAEAFF.